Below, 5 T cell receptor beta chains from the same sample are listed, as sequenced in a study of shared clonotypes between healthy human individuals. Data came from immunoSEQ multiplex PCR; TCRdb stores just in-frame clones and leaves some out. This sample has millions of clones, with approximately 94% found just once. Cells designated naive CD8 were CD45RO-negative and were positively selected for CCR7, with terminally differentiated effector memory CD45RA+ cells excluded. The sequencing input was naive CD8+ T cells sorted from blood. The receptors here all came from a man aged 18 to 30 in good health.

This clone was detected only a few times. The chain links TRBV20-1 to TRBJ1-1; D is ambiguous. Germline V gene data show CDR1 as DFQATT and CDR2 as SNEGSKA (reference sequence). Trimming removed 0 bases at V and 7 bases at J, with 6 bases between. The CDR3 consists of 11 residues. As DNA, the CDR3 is TGCAGTGCTAGAGAAACGTATGAAGCTTTCTTT. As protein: CSARETYEAFF.

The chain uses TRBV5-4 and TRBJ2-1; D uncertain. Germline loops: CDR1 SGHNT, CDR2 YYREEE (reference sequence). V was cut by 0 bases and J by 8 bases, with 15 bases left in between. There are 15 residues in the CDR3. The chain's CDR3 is CASSLGLWKADEQFF. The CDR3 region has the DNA TGTGCCAGCAGCTTGGGTCTATGGAAGGCGGATGAGCAGTTCTTC.

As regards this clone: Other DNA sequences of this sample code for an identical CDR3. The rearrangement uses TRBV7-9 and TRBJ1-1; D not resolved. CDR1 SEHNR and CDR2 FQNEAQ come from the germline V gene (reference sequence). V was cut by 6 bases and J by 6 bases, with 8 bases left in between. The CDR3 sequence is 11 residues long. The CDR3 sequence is CASSGLSEAFF. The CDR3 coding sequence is TGTGCCAGCAGTGGACTGTCTGAAGCTTTCTTT.

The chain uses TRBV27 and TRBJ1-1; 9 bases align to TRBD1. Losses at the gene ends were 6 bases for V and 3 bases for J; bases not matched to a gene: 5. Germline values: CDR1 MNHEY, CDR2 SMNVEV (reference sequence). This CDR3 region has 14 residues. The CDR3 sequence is CASSPQGAYTEAFF. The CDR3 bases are TGTGCCAGCAGCCCACAGGGGGCTTACACTGAAGCTTTCTTT.

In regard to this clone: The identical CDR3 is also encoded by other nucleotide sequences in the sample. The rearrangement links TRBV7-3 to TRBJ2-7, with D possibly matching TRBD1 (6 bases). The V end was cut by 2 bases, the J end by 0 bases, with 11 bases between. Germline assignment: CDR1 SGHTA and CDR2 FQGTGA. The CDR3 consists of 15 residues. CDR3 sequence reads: CASSLGQGSSYEQYF. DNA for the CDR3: TGTGCCAGCAGCTTAGGCCAGGGGTCCTCCTACGAGCAGTACTTC.